This T cell receptor beta chain is from a study of glioma-infiltrating T cells after dendritic cell vaccination. General study findings and limits: Patients with more pretreatment TILs had longer time to progression and survival.

Amplification used 60 V beta primers and 13 J beta primers. Using immunoSEQ multiplex PCR, the repertoire was profiled, and TCRdb retains in-frame clones only, with some absent. The sample shows around 73,000 clones, almost 85% of them seen only once. Notes on this clone: As yet, its antigen is unknown.

V was cut by 5 bases and J by 6 bases, with 16 bases left in between. CDR1 is LNHNV and CDR2 is YYDKDF in the germline V gene (reference sequence). The CDR3 contains 15 residues. Patients had residual fresh-frozen tumor tissue and more than two years of survival data. The genes are TRBV15 and TRBJ2-2; the D is unclear. Here the sequenced sample was blood, taken before dendritic cell vaccination. The TCR was taken from a human donor with glioblastoma. Here the CDR3 reads CATSRIRGGPGELFF. The CDR3 DNA is TGTGCCACCAGCCGCATTCGTGGCGGCCCCGGGGAGCTGTTTTTT.